One and the same sample provided the 11 T cell receptor beta chains below, sequenced in a study of OX40 agonist ivuxolimab in advanced cancers. Produced via immunoSEQ multiplex PCR; TCRdb's table is partial and in-frame only. The sample yields about 63,000 clones, 77% seen once. The source was CD4+ or CD8+ T cells sorted from blood, collected in a trial of the OX40 agonist ivuxolimab. The origin of the receptors is an adult with an advanced solid tumor such as melanoma, head and neck, liver or kidney cancer.

V gene TRBV28 combines with J gene TRBJ1-2, with TRBD1 matching over 7 bases. Trimming at V came to 6 bases and at J to 0 bases, leaving 7 bases not matched to a gene. The CDR3 is 15 residues long. Germline V gene sequence: CDR1 MDHEN, CDR2 SYDVKM. CDR3 loop: CASRDTGEANYGYTF. CDR3 nucleotide sequence: TGTGCCAGCAGGGATACAGGGGAGGCTAACTATGGCTACACCTTC.

This clone came up a few times. The genes are TRBV18 and TRBJ1-1, with 8 bases that match TRBD1. The J segment lost 2 bases and the V segment lost 3 bases, leaving 8 bases of the junction unmatched. Germline V gene lookup returns CDR1 KGHSH and CDR2 LQKENI. The CDR3 is 16 residues long. The CDR3 region has the DNA TGTGCCAGCTCACCGGGGTCAGGGGGCTTTAACACTGAAGCTTTCTTT. Translating it yields CASSPGSGGFNTEAFF.

The V and J genes are TRBV5-1 and TRBJ1-1, with 7 positions matching TRBD1. The CDR3 has 15 residues. Germline-derived CDR1 and CDR2 are SGHRS and YFSETQ. V lost 6 bases to trimming and J lost 1 base; unmatched junction nucleotides: 9. The CDR3 DNA is TGCGCCAGCACCCTGGGGGCAGGGGGGAACACTGAAGCTTTCTTT. The encoded protein is CASTLGAGGNTEAFF.

This clone was counted only a few times. The chain has TRBV7-9 and TRBJ1-1; D may be TRBD1 (5 bases). Trimming removed 5 bases at V and 3 bases at J, with 19 bases between. Germline V gene data show CDR1 as SEHNR and CDR2 as FQNEAQ (reference sequence). The CDR3 has 16 amino acids. Written as DNA, the CDR3 is TGTGCCAGCAGCCCAGTGAGGGGAAGGGGAGACACTGAAGCTTTCTTT. Protein: CASSPVRGRGDTEAFF.

The rearrangement uses TRBV30 and TRBJ1-1; TRBD1 is a possible D gene (6 bases). V gave up 8 bases and J gave up 1 base, with 14 bases separating them. The germline CDR1 and CDR2 sequences are GTSNPN and SVGIG (reference sequence). The CDR3 totals 13 residues. CDR3 sequence: CARKQGRNTEAFF. The CDR3 coding sequence is TGTGCCCGAAAACAGGGTCGGAACACTGAAGCTTTCTTT.

The V and J genes are TRBV5-1 and TRBJ2-6, with D possibly matching TRBD1 (6 bases). V gave up 3 bases and J gave up 0 bases, with 16 bases separating them. Germline V gene data show CDR1 as SGHRS and CDR2 as YFSETQ. The CDR3 sequence is 18 residues long. CDR3 DNA: TGCGCCAGCAGCTACAACAGGGTTTGGGCCTCTGGGGCCAACGTCCTGACTTTC. Its protein product is CASSYNRVWASGANVLTF.

This clone was seen once. The rearrangement links TRBV5-8 to TRBJ2-6; unclear D gene. The CDR3 is made up of 17 amino acids. Trimming shortened V by 0 bases and J by 0 bases, and 10 bases separated the two germline ends. The germline gives CDR1 SGHTS, CDR2 YDEGEE. CDR3 DNA sequence: TGTGCCAGCAGCTTGGGACCACATCGCTCTGGGGCCAACGTCCTGACTTTC. This sequence encodes CASSLGPHRSGANVLTF.

The V call is TRBV12-5, the J call TRBJ1-5; D not certain. With 6 bases removed from V and 0 bases from J, the gap between germline ends came to 15 bases. Germline CDR1 and CDR2: LGHNT and FRNRAP. The CDR3 runs 16 residues. In DNA form, the CDR3 reads TGTGCTAGTGGCTCAACTACGTGGAATAGCAATCAGCCCCAGCATTTT. It translates to CASGSTTWNSNQPQHF.

The chain joins TRBV7-2 to TRBJ2-1; D possibly corresponds to TRBD2 (6 bases). The length of the CDR3 is 16 residues. Trimming stripped 5 bases from V and 8 bases from J, with 22 bases between. Germline CDR1 is SGHTA and CDR2 is FQGNSA. CDR3 sequence: CASSLQPGLLSDEQFF. CDR3 sequence (DNA): TGTGCCAGCAGCCTCCAACCGGGACTGCTTTCCGATGAGCAGTTCTTC.

This chain links TRBV11-3 with TRBJ2-1; D not certain. Germline CDR1 reads SGHNT; CDR2 reads YENEEA. V gave up 2 bases and J gave up 10 bases, with 21 bases separating them. The CDR3 runs 16 residues. Here the CDR3 reads CASSLTGSGRVNEQFF. Here the CDR3 DNA reads TGTGCCAGCAGCTTAACTGGGTCGGGCCGGGTCAACGAGCAGTTCTTC.

V gene TRBV6-5 combines with J gene TRBJ2-7, with D perhaps TRBD1 (6 bases). The ends were cut back, 6 bases at V and 4 bases at J, with 16 bases in the middle. The CDR3 totals 14 residues. CDR1 MNHEY and CDR2 SVGAGI come from the germline V gene. This CDR3 is CASSDLTGDYEQYF. The CDR3 DNA reads as TGTGCCAGCAGCGACTTGACAGGAGATTACGAGCAGTACTTC.